This T cell receptor beta chain was captured in a study of spatial heterogeneity in lung cancer. Via MiXCR, TCRdb re-called the 5' RACE reads, giving one row per CDR3 protein. This sample's table reports 35 to 40 distinct CDR3 sequences. The length of the CDR3 is 16 residues. CDR1 and CDR2 from the germline V gene are LNHDA and SQIVND (reference sequence). With V trimmed by 6 bases and J by 4 bases, 11 bases remained unmatched. There are a few counts of this clonotype. This beta chain slipped into a library made for alpha chains as a stray read, so its size is not meaningful. The sample's time point: sample taken at primary tumor resection. Sequencing of whole RNA from tumor, nontumor lung or frozen PBMC involved no sorting.

The sequence derives from a female donor with early-stage non-small cell lung cancer. The V and J genes are TRBV19 and TRBJ1-4; 7 nucleotides line up with TRBD1. Sequencing was performed on PBMCs, taken at surgery. This chain's CDR3 is CASSRRPGQSNEKLFF. For the CDR3, the DNA is TGTGCCAGTAGCAGAAGACCGGGACAGAGTAATGAAAAACTGTTTTTT.